The 20 T cell receptor beta chains listed next were all sequenced from one sample in a study of cytomegalovirus exposure and HLA in healthy donors. The PCR had 60 Vbeta and 13 Jbeta primers. Clones were sequenced by immunoSEQ multiplex PCR, and TCRdb holds only the in-frame ones, with some missing. The sample records 55,000 to 75,000 clones, around 75% being singletons. The specimen was PBMCs. The receptors here all came from a woman aged 25 to 39 in good health and CMV-seropositive.

This clone turned up a few times. This rearrangement joins TRBV10-3 to TRBJ2-1; D remains unclear. CDR1 and CDR2 from the germline V gene are ENHRY and SYGVKD. V was shortened by 0 bases and J by 4 bases, with 4 bases between the two germline ends. The CDR3 spans 13 residues. The CDR3 bases are TGTGCCATCAGTGAGTCCCAGTACAATGAGCAGTTCTTC. Amino acids: CAISESQYNEQFF.

The chain combines TRBV7-2 with TRBJ2-5; 8 bases are a match to TRBD2. Germline lookup yields CDR1 SGHTA and CDR2 FQGNSA. J was trimmed by 4 bases and V by 1 base; bases with no gene match: 11. This CDR3 has 17 residues. CDR3 nucleotide sequence: TGTGCCAGCAGCTTAGTAGGGACTAGTCGGAGAGGAGAGACCCAGTACTTC. It encodes CASSLVGTSRRGETQYF.

This chain uses TRBV25-1 with TRBJ2-7, with TRBD2 as a possible D gene (6 bases). Trimming shortened V by 3 bases and J by 0 bases, and 15 bases separated the two germline ends. This CDR3 is built from 16 residues. CDR1 and CDR2 (germline): MGHDK, SYGVNS. CDR3 nucleotides: TGTGCCAGCAGTGACCCCTCTAGCGAGAGCTCCTACGAGCAGTACTTC. As protein: CASSDPSSESSYEQYF.

The gene calls are TRBV6-1 and TRBJ1-1, with 10 bases lining up with TRBD1. Looked up from germline, CDR1 is MNHNS and CDR2 is SASEGT. V was pared by 1 base and J by 0 bases, with 8 bases of the junction left unmatched. The CDR3 contains 18 residues. In nucleotides, the CDR3 is TGTGCCAGCAGTGAAGAAGGGGGGACAGGGGCCCTGAACACTGAAGCTTTCTTT. The encoded protein is CASSEEGGTGALNTEAFF.

The V call is TRBV25-1, the J call TRBJ2-5, with TRBD2 matching over 14 bases. The CDR3 is made up of 17 amino acids. V gave up 2 bases and J gave up 3 bases; unmatched junction bases: 5. CDR1 is MGHDK and CDR2 is SYGVNS in the germline V gene. CDR3: CASSEPGLAGGEETQYF. For the CDR3, the DNA is TGTGCCAGCAGTGAACCCGGACTAGCGGGAGGCGAAGAGACCCAGTACTTC.

The chain links TRBV5-1 to TRBJ1-1; D gene ambiguous. This CDR3 comprises 14 residues. The germline gives CDR1 SGHRS, CDR2 YFSETQ. Between the trimmed V and J ends, which lost 0 bases and 3 bases, there was a span of 9 bases. CDR3: CASSLGGKDTEAFF. The CDR3, as DNA: TGCGCCAGCAGCTTGGGAGGGAAGGACACTGAAGCTTTCTTT.

V usage is TRBV10-3 and J usage is TRBJ2-5; no reliable D call. There are 14 residues in the CDR3. V was cut by 2 bases and J by 2 bases, with 9 bases left in between. Germline CDR1 and CDR2: ENHRY and SYGVKD. CDR3 protein: CAISEAGLQETQYF. The DNA for the CDR3 is TGTGCCATCAGTGAGGCAGGCCTACAAGAGACCCAGTACTTC.

This chain joins TRBV7-8 and TRBJ2-5; 10 bases map to TRBD1. V lost 1 base, J lost 5 bases, and 4 bases stayed unmatched. In germline, CDR1 is SGHVS, CDR2 FQNEAQ. The CDR3 length is 15 residues. The CDR3 region has the DNA TGTGCCAGCAGCTTAGGGACAGGGGGAAGCGAGACCCAGTACTTC. The encoded protein is CASSLGTGGSETQYF.

This clone was counted a single time. The rearrangement uses TRBV6-5 and TRBJ1-1; possibly TRBD1 for D (5 bases). Germline lookup yields CDR1 MNHEY and CDR2 SVGAGI. The V end was cut by 6 bases, the J end by 4 bases, with 18 bases between. CDR3 length: 15 residues. The CDR3 spells CASSPTGLISTEAFF. The DNA of the CDR3 is TGTGCCAGCAGCCCCACGGGACTCATATCCACTGAAGCTTTCTTT.

The chain is built from TRBV19 and TRBJ2-3; 7 positions match TRBD1. J gave up 2 bases and V 6 bases, and 17 bases lay outside the gene matches. This CDR3 spans 18 amino acids. Per the germline V gene, CDR1 is LNHDA and CDR2 is SQIVND (reference sequence). In nucleotides, the CDR3 is TGTGCCAGTAGCAGCCGAGGACAGGAGAATCAGTTCACAGATACGCAGTATTTT. Protein product: CASSSRGQENQFTDTQYF.

The chain recombines TRBV10-3 with TRBJ1-5; 7 bases are shared with TRBD1. In germline, CDR1 is ENHRY, CDR2 SYGVKD. There are 14 residues in the CDR3. V dropped 4 bases and J dropped 4; count of bases not matched to a gene: 4. The CDR3, as DNA: TGTGCCATCAGTGCGTACAGGGGAAATCAGCCCCAGCATTTT. Translated, it gives CAISAYRGNQPQHF.

This chain joins TRBV28 and TRBJ1-4, with 9 bases that match TRBD1. V lost 3 bases, J lost 7 bases, and 6 bases stayed unmatched. CDR3 length: 15 amino acids. Germline assignment: CDR1 MDHEN and CDR2 SYDVKM. CDR3 protein: CASSFGDRVGEKLFF. As DNA, the CDR3 is TGTGCCAGCAGTTTTGGGGACAGGGTGGGTGAAAAACTGTTTTTT.

The rearrangement uses TRBV5-4 and TRBJ2-3, with 7 bases identical to TRBD1. Per the germline V gene, CDR1 is SGHNT and CDR2 is YYREEE (reference sequence). The CDR3 contains 16 residues. V was pared by 4 bases and J by 6 bases, with 14 bases of the junction left unmatched. CDR3 region: CASSAGDRVSYDTQYF. CDR3 sequence (DNA): TGTGCCAGCAGCGCGGGTGACAGGGTCTCGTACGATACGCAGTATTTT.

The rearrangement links TRBV5-1 to TRBJ2-1; D gene uncertain. Germline CDR1 is SGHRS and CDR2 is YFSETQ. V shed 0 bases and J shed 6 bases, with 10 bases lying between them. The CDR3 is 14 amino acids. The CDR3 DNA is TGCGCCAGCAGCTTGGAAACTCCTCTCAATGAGCAGTTCTTC. This codes for CASSLETPLNEQFF.

The chain couples TRBV28 to TRBJ2-1, with D possibly TRBD2 on 6 matching bases. V was trimmed by 5 bases and J by 10 bases, leaving 21 bases between them. The CDR3 is made up of 15 amino acids. The germline V gene has CDR1 MDHEN and CDR2 SYDVKM. CDR3 residues: CASSLGGGRAGEQFF. The CDR3 DNA is TGTGCCAGCAGTCTGGGGGGTGGTCGGGCTGGAGAGCAGTTCTTC.

The chain employs TRBV6-5 and TRBJ2-6; TRBD1 is a possible D gene (6 bases). CDR1 and CDR2 from the germline V gene are MNHEY and SVGAGI. The CDR3 extends over 15 amino acids. Trimming removed 7 bases at V and 4 bases at J, with 14 bases between. The CDR3 DNA reads as TGTGCCAGCATGAAACAGGGTCCCGGGGCCAACGTCCTGACTTTC. Encoded protein: CASMKQGPGANVLTF.

The chain recombines TRBV19 with TRBJ2-5; D might be TRBD1 (5 bases). Germline CDR1 and CDR2: LNHDA and SQIVND (reference sequence). The germline V and J ends were trimmed by 1 base and 5 bases, with 11 bases remaining between them. The CDR3 has 14 residues. DNA for the CDR3: TGTGCCAGTAGTATAGTGTCACAGGCGGAGACCCAGTACTTC. This sequence encodes CASSIVSQAETQYF. Filled out from reference TRBV19 and TRBJ2-5, the complete variable domain reads DGGITQSPKYLFRKEGQNVTLSCEQNLNHDAMYWYRQDPGQGLRLIYYSQIVNDFQKGDIAEGYSVSREKKESFPLTVTSAQKNPTAFYLCASSIVSQAETQYFGPGTRLLVL.

The chain links TRBV15 to TRBJ2-7; 9 bases are a match to TRBD1. The J segment lost 7 bases and the V segment lost 3 bases, leaving 4 bases of the junction unmatched. This CDR3 is built from 13 residues. Germline V CDR1 and CDR2: LNHNV, YYDKDF (reference sequence). CDR3 bases: TGTGCCACCAGCAGGGACAGGGGTTGGGAGCAGTACTTC. Its translation is CATSRDRGWEQYF. Looking up the rest from reference TRBV15 and TRBJ2-7 gives the full variable domain: DAMVIQNPRYQVTQFGKPVTLSCSQTLNHNVMYWYQQKSSQAPKLLFHYYDKDFNNEADTPDNFQSRRPNTSFCFLDIRSPGLGDTAMYLCATSRDRGWEQYFGPGTRLTVT.

The chain carries TRBV29-1 and TRBJ2-5; 8 bases fit TRBD2. CDR3 length: 15 residues. Germline assignment: CDR1 SQVTM and CDR2 ANQGSEA. V trimming: 5 bases; J trimming: 11 bases; junction bases outside the gene matches: 19. The CDR3 DNA sequence: TGCAGCGTTTCGGGAGGGGAATTTGGGCAGCAGGCTCAGTACTTC. Encoded protein: CSVSGGEFGQQAQYF.

V usage is TRBV27 and J usage is TRBJ2-3, with D tentatively TRBD2 (6 bases). The length of the CDR3 is 17 residues. Trimming took off 6 bases at V and 7 bases at J, with 26 bases between the two ends. The germline gives CDR1 MNHEY, CDR2 SMNVEV (reference sequence). As DNA, the CDR3 is TGTGCCAGCAGACTTGGGGGGAGTCTCGTGGGTGGGAATACGCAGTATTTT. The encoded protein is CASRLGGSLVGGNTQYF.